This T cell receptor beta chain was identified in a study of T cell repertoires in cytomegalovirus infection. For the study at large: Well-studied HLA-B-restricted CMV epitopes were used in the study alongside recently identified HLA-C-restricted ones. Matching HLA type and CMV infection were both indicated by public TCR beta signatures. Findings and limits, study-wide: HLA-C-restricted CMV-specific TCR beta clonotypes were dominant in the ex vivo response. Based on cumulative public TCR beta family frequency, carriers of CMV plus the relevant HLA were identified.

The V gene's germline CDR1 is MNHEY and CDR2 SMNVEV (reference sequence). This CDR3 is built from 13 residues. The V gene lost 5 bases and the J gene lost 5 bases, with 12 bases spanning the gap. From the reads, TCRdb called clonotypes with MiXCR, one entry per CDR3 protein. The top ten clones hold about an eighth of a sample with a few hundred thousand distinct CDR3 sequences, 25% of them seen once. In this sample, this clonotype turned up a few times. What it recognizes is unknown. The V gene is TRBV27, the J gene TRBJ2-5, with D perhaps TRBD2 (6 bases). The sequences come from cultured PBMCs, collected from culture after CMV antigen stimulation. This sequence originates from a human donor in good health (CMV status not recorded). Some clones in this sample may be carry-over from other donors' samples. The CDR3 sequence: CASSLMGRETQYF. The CDR3 nucleotides read TGTGCCAGCAGTCTCATGGGGAGGGAGACCCAGTACTTC.